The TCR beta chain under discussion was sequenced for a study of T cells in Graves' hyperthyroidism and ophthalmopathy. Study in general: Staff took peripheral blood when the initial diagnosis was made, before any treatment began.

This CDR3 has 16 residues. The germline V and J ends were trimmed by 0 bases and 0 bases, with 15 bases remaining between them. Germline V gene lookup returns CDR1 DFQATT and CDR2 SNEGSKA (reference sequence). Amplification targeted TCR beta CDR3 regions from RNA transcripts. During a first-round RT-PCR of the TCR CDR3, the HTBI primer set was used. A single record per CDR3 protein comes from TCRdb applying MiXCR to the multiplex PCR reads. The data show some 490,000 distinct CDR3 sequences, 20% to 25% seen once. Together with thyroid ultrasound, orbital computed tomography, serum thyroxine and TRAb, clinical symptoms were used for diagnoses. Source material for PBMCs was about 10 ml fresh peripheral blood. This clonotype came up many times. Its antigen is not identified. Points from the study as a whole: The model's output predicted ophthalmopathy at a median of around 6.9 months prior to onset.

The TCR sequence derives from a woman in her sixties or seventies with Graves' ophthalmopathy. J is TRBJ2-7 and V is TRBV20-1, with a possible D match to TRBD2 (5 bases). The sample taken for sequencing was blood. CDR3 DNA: TGCAGTGCTAGAGATCTCTTCTCGGGGAGCTCCTACGAGCAGTACTTC. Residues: CSARDLFSGSSYEQYF.